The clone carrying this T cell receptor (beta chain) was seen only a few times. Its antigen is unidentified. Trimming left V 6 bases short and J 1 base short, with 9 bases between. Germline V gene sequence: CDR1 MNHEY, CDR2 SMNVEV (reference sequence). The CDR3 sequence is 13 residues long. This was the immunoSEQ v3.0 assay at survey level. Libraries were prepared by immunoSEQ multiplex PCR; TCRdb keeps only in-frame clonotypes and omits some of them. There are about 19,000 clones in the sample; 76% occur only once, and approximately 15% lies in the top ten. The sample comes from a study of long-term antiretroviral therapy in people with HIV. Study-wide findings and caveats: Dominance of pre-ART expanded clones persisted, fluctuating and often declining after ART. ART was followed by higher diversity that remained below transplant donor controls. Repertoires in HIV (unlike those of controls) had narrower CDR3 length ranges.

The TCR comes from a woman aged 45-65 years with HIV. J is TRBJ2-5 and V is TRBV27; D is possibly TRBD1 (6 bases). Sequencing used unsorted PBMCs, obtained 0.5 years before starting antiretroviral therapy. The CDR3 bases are TGTGCCAGCAGCTGGGACACCCAAGAGACCCAGTACTTC. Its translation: CASSWDTQETQYF.